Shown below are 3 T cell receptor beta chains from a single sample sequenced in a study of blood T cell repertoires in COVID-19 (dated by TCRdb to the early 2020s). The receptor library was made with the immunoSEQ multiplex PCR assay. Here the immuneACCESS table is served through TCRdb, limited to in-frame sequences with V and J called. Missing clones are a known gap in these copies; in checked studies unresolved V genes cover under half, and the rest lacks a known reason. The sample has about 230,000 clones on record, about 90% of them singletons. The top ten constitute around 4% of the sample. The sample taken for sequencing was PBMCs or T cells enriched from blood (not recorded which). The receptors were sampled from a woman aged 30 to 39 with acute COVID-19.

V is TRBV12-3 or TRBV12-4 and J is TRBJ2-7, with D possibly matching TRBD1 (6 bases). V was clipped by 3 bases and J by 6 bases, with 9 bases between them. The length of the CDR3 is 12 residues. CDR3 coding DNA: TGTGCCAGCAGTTTTGAGGGGGTCGAGCAGTACTTC. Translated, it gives CASSFEGVEQYF.

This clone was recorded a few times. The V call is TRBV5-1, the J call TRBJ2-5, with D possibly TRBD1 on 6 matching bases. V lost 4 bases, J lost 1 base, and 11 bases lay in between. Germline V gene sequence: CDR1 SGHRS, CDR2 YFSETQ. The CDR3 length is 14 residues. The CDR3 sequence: CASSPGHAQETQYF. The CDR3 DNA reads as TGCGCCAGCAGCCCGGGACATGCCCAAGAGACCCAGTACTTC.

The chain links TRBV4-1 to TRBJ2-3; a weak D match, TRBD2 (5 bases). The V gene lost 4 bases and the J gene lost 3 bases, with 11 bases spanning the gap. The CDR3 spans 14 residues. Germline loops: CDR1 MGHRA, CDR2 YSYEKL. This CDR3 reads CASSLRVGTDTQYF. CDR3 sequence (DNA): TGCGCCAGCAGCCTGCGGGTAGGAACAGATACGCAGTATTTT.